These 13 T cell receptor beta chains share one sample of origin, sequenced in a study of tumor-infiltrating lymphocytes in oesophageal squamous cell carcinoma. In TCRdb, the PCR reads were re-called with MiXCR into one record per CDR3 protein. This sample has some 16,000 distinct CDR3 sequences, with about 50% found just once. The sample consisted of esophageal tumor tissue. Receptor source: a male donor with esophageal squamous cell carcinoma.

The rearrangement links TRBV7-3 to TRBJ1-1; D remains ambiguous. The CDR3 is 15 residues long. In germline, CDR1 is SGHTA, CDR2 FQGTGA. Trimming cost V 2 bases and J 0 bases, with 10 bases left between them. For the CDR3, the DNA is TGTGCCAGCAGCTTATTAACCAACATGAACACTGAAGCTTTCTTT. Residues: CASSLLTNMNTEAFF. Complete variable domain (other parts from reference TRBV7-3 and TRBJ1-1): GAGVSQTPSNKVTEKGKYVELRCDPISGHTALYWYRQSLGQGPEFLIYFQGTGAADDSGLPNDRFFAVRPEGSVSTLKIQRTERGDSAVYLCASSLLTNMNTEAFFGQGTRLTVV.

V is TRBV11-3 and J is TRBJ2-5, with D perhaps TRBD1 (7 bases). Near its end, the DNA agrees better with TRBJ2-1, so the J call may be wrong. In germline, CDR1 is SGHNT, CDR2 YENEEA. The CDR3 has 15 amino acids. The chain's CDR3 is CASSFQGGAYNEQFF. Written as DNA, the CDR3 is TGTGCCAGCAGCTTTCAGGGGGGAGCCTACAATGAGCAGTTCTTC.

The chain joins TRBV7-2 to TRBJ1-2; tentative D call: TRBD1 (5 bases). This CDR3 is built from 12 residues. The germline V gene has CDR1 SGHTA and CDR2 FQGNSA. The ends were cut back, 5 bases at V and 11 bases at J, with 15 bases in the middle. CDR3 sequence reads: CASSPTSGGYTF. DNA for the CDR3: TGTGCCAGCAGCCCAACTAGCGGGGGATACACCTTC. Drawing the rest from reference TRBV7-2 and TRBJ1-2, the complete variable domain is GAGVSQSPSNKVTEKGKDVELRCDPISGHTALYWYRQSLGQGLEFLIYFQGNSAPDKSGLPSDRFSAERTGGSVSTLTIQRTQQEDSAVYLCASSPTSGGYTFGSGTRLTVV.

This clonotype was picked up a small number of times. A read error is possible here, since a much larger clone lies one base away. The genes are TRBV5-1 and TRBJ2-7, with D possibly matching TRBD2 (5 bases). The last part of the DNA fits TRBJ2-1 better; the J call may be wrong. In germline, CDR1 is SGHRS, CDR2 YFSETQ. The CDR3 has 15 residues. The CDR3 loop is CASSAPGVTYYEQFF. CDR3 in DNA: TGCGCCAGCAGCGCCCCCGGGGTTACCTACTACGAGCAGTTCTTC.

CDR3 sequence reads: CASSAQGGQETQYF. The CDR3 nucleotides read TGTGCCAGCAGTGCACAGGGGGGACAAGAGACCCAGTACTTC. The chain employs TRBV27 and TRBJ2-5; 8 bases are shared with TRBD1. Trimming removed 5 bases from V and 2 bases from J; junction bases left unmatched: 4. CDR1 and CDR2 from the germline V gene are MNHEY and SMNVEV (reference sequence). This CDR3 has 14 amino acids.

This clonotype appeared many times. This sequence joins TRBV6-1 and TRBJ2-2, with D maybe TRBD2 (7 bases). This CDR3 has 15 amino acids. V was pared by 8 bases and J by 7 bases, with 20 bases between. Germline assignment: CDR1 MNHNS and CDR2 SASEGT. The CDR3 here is CASRPLGGQSGELFF. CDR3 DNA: TGTGCCAGCCGGCCCCTGGGGGGGCAGAGCGGGGAGCTGTTTTTT.

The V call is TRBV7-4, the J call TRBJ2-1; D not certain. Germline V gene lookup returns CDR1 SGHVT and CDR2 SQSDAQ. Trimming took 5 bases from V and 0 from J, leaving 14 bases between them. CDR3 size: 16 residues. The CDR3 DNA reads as TGTGCCAGCAGCCCCTTCCCACTGTGCTCCTACAATGAGCAGTTCTTC. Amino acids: CASSPFPLCSYNEQFF.

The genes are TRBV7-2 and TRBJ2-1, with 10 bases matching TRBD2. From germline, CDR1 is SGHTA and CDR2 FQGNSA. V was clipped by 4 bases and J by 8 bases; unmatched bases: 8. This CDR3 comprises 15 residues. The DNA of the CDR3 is TGTGCCAGCAGCTACGTAGGGCTAGCGGGGGATGAGCAGTTCTTC. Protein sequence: CASSYVGLAGDEQFF.

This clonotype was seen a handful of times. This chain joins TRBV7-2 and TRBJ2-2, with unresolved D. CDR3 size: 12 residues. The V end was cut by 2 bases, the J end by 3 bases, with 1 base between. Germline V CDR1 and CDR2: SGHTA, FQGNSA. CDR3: CASSLYTGELFF. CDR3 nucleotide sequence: TGTGCCAGCAGCTTATACACCGGGGAGCTGTTTTTT. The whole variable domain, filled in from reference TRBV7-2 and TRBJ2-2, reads GAGVSQSPSNKVTEKGKDVELRCDPISGHTALYWYRQSLGQGLEFLIYFQGNSAPDKSGLPSDRFSAERTGGSVSTLTIQRTQQEDSAVYLCASSLYTGELFFGEGSRLTVL.

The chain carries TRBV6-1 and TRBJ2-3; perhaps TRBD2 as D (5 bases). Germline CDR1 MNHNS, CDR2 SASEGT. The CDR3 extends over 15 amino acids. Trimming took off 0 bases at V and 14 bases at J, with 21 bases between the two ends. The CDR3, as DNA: TGTGCCAGCAGTGAAGCGAGTGGCACCGCCGGGGAGATGTATTTT. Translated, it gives CASSEASGTAGEMYF.

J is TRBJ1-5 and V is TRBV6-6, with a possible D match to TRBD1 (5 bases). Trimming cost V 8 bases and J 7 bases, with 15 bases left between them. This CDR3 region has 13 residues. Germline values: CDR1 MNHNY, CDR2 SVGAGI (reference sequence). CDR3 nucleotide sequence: TGTGCCAGCTCTTCCGGGGACGCCCAGCCCCAGCATTTT. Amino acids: CASSSGDAQPQHF.

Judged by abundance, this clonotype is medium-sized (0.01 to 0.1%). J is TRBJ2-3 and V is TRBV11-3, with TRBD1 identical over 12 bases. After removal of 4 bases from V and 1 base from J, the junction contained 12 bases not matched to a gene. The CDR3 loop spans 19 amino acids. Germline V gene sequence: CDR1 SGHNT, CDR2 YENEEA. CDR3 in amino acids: CASSSPGTGGFWGTDTQYF. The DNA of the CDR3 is TGTGCCAGCAGCTCCCCCGGGACAGGGGGCTTTTGGGGCACAGATACGCAGTATTTT.

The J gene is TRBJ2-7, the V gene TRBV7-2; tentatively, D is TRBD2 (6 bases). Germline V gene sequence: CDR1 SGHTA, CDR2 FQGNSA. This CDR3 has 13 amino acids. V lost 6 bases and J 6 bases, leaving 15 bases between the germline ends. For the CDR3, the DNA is TGTGCCAGCAGGGGCGGACTAAAGGGCGAGCAGTACTTC. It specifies CASRGGLKGEQYF.